These T cell receptor beta chains were read from a single sample in a study of blood T cell repertoires in COVID-19. Produced via immunoSEQ multiplex PCR; TCRdb's table is partial and in-frame only. Of 200,000 to 250,000 clones detected, approximately 81% appear once; the ten largest clones hold around a sixth. The sample was peripheral blood. The receptors derive from an elderly woman with active or convalescent COVID-19. Both conserved end residues are part of each CDR3. D genes are given only for firm matches. Expanded clones are given a class, and other clones once, few, many or no size at all.

abundance: once; d_gene: NA; j_gene: TRBJ2-7; v_gene: TRBV5-8; CDR3aa: CASSSGPGFPLYEQYF; CDR3nt: TGTGCCAGCAGCTCCGGACCAGGGTTCCCCTTATACGAGCAGTACTTC
abundance: NA; d_gene: TRBD1; j_gene: TRBJ2-7; v_gene: TRBV3-1/TRBV3-2; CDR3aa: CASSPGQGATYEQYF; CDR3nt: TGTGCCAGCAGCCCCGGACAGGGGGCAACGTACGAGCAGTACTTC
abundance: NA; d_gene: NA; j_gene: TRBJ1-3; v_gene: TRBV4-3; CDR3aa: CASSPGYSGNTIYF; CDR3nt: TGCGCCAGCAGCCCAGGGTACTCTGGAAACACCATATATTTT
abundance: NA; d_gene: TRBD1; j_gene: TRBJ1-2; v_gene: TRBV3-1/TRBV3-2; CDR3aa: CASSFLPGQGAYGYTF; CDR3nt: TGTGCCAGCAGCTTTTTACCGGGACAGGGAGCCTATGGCTACACCTTC
abundance: few; d_gene: NA; j_gene: TRBJ2-7; v_gene: TRBV13; CDR3aa: CASSSRVSYEQYF; CDR3nt: TGTGCCAGCAGCTCCAGGGTCTCCTACGAGCAGTACTTC
abundance: NA; d_gene: TRBD2; j_gene: TRBJ2-7; v_gene: TRBV2; CDR3aa: CASADETSGWHEQYF; CDR3nt: TGTGCCAGCGCGGACGAGACTAGCGGGTGGCACGAGCAGTACTTC
abundance: NA; d_gene: NA; j_gene: TRBJ2-5; v_gene: TRBV27; CDR3aa: CASSPYPWRVQETQYF; CDR3nt: TGTGCCAGCAGTCCCTACCCCTGGCGGGTACAAGAGACCCAGTACTTC
abundance: NA; d_gene: TRBD1; j_gene: TRBJ2-7; v_gene: TRBV7-8; CDR3aa: CASSRDRAEQYF; CDR3nt: TGTGCCAGCAGCCGAGACAGGGCCGAGCAGTACTTC
abundance: NA; d_gene: NA; j_gene: TRBJ1-2; v_gene: TRBV11-2; CDR3aa: CASSLGGGKVAGYTF; CDR3nt: TGTGCCAGCAGCTTAGGTGGAGGGAAGGTCGCTGGCTACACCTTC
abundance: once; d_gene: NA; j_gene: TRBJ1-6; v_gene: TRBV27; CDR3aa: CASRETGFGGVYSPLHF; CDR3nt: TGTGCCAGCAGAGAAACAGGTTTTGGAGGGGTCTATTCACCCCTCCACTTT
abundance: NA; d_gene: NA; j_gene: TRBJ1-1; v_gene: TRBV11-2; CDR3aa: CASSYLNTEAFF; CDR3nt: TGTGCCAGCAGCTACCTAAACACTGAAGCTTTCTTT
abundance: NA; d_gene: NA; j_gene: TRBJ1-6; v_gene: TRBV5-8; CDR3aa: CASSFNQGYNSPLHF; CDR3nt: TGTGCCAGCAGCTTTAACCAGGGCTATAATTCACCCCTCCACTTT
abundance: once; d_gene: TRBD1; j_gene: TRBJ2-1; v_gene: TRBV6-5; CDR3aa: CASQGQGVNEQFF; CDR3nt: TGTGCCAGCCAGGGACAGGGGGTCAATGAGCAGTTCTTC
abundance: NA; d_gene: TRBD1; j_gene: TRBJ1-5; v_gene: TRBV11-2; CDR3aa: CASSYGTVSNQPQHF; CDR3nt: TGTGCCAGCAGCTACGGGACAGTTAGCAATCAGCCCCAGCATTTT
abundance: NA; d_gene: NA; j_gene: TRBJ2-3; v_gene: TRBV24-1; CDR3aa: CATSDLRDTFTDTQYF; CDR3nt: TGTGCCACCAGTGATTTAAGGGACACCTTCACAGATACGCAGTATTTT
abundance: NA; d_gene: NA; j_gene: TRBJ1-6; v_gene: TRBV11-3; CDR3aa: CASSSGGYYNSPLHF; CDR3nt: TGTGCCAGCAGCTCCGGCGGGTACTATAATTCACCCCTCCACTTT
abundance: NA; d_gene: NA; j_gene: TRBJ1-3; v_gene: TRBV9; CDR3aa: CASSVAGEPGNTIYF; CDR3nt: TGTGCCAGCAGCGTAGCGGGGGAGCCTGGAAACACCATATATTTT
abundance: NA; d_gene: TRBD2; j_gene: TRBJ2-2; v_gene: TRBV3-1/TRBV3-2; CDR3aa: CASSLAGGGGGELFF; CDR3nt: TGTGCCAGCAGCCTAGCGGGAGGGGGCGGCGGGGAGCTGTTTTTT
abundance: NA; d_gene: TRBD1; j_gene: TRBJ1-6; v_gene: TRBV3-1/TRBV3-2; CDR3aa: CASSQNTGDSNSPLHF; CDR3nt: TGTGCCAGCAGCCAAAATACAGGGGACTCTAATTCACCCCTCCACTTT
abundance: few; d_gene: NA; j_gene: TRBJ1-6; v_gene: TRBV3-1/TRBV3-2; CDR3aa: CASSRQTGESSYNSPLHF; CDR3nt: TGTGCCAGCAGCCGACAGACAGGTGAAAGCTCCTATAATTCACCCCTCCACTTT
abundance: NA; d_gene: NA; j_gene: TRBJ2-2; v_gene: TRBV4-2; CDR3aa: CASSQDGGNTGELFF; CDR3nt: TGTGCCAGCAGCCAAGACGGGGGAAACACCGGGGAGCTGTTTTTT
abundance: NA; d_gene: TRBD1; j_gene: TRBJ1-2; v_gene: TRBV28; CDR3aa: CASSPGAGGGLRGYTF; CDR3nt: TGTGCCAGCAGTCCCGGGGCAGGGGGCGGACTGAGGGGCTACACCTTC
abundance: NA; d_gene: NA; j_gene: TRBJ2-5; v_gene: TRBV6-2/TRBV6-3; CDR3aa: CASSLSETQYF; CDR3nt: TGTGCCAGCAGTTTGAGTGAGACCCAGTACTTC
abundance: few; d_gene: NA; j_gene: TRBJ2-6; v_gene: TRBV19; CDR3aa: CASSIPRHSGANVLTF; CDR3nt: TGTGCCAGTAGTATCCCCCGACACTCTGGGGCCAACGTCCTGACTTTC
abundance: NA; d_gene: NA; j_gene: TRBJ2-7; v_gene: TRBV19; CDR3aa: CASSRPPSEGYEQYF; CDR3nt: TGTGCCAGTAGTAGACCGCCTAGCGAGGGCTACGAGCAGTACTTC
abundance: NA; d_gene: NA; j_gene: TRBJ1-2; v_gene: TRBV5-1; CDR3aa: CASSSTGTSANYGYTF; CDR3nt: TGCGCCAGCAGCTCCACCGGGACATCCGCGAACTATGGCTACACCTTC
abundance: NA; d_gene: NA; j_gene: TRBJ2-3; v_gene: TRBV7-9; CDR3aa: CASSQGDTQYF; CDR3nt: TGTGCCAGCAGCCAGGGGGATACGCAGTATTTT
abundance: NA; d_gene: NA; j_gene: TRBJ2-7; v_gene: TRBV6-5; CDR3aa: CASSYFGEEQYF; CDR3nt: TGTGCCAGCAGTTACTTTGGAGAAGAGCAGTACTTC
abundance: NA; d_gene: TRBD1; j_gene: TRBJ2-5; v_gene: TRBV7-2; CDR3aa: CASSLGRTGGVGKTQYF; CDR3nt: TGTGCCAGCAGCTTAGGGAGGACAGGGGGCGTAGGAAAGACCCAGTACTTC
abundance: NA; d_gene: TRBD2; j_gene: TRBJ2-1; v_gene: TRBV7-9; CDR3aa: CASSFPSGRASNEQFF; CDR3nt: TGTGCCAGCAGCTTTCCTAGCGGGAGGGCGTCAAATGAGCAGTTCTTC
abundance: NA; d_gene: TRBD1; j_gene: TRBJ2-2; v_gene: TRBV19; CDR3aa: CASSPPGQGMVTGELFF; CDR3nt: TGTGCCAGTAGTCCTCCGGGACAGGGCATGGTCACCGGGGAGCTGTTTTTT
abundance: NA; d_gene: NA; j_gene: TRBJ2-3; v_gene: TRBV2; CDR3aa: CASSVSYGGTDTQYF; CDR3nt: TGTGCCAGCAGTGTAAGCTACGGGGGCACAGATACGCAGTATTTT
abundance: NA; d_gene: NA; j_gene: TRBJ2-1; v_gene: TRBV19; CDR3aa: CASSIWSGYNEQFF; CDR3nt: TGTGCCAGTAGTATCTGGTCGGGATACAATGAGCAGTTCTTC
abundance: once; d_gene: NA; j_gene: TRBJ2-2; v_gene: TRBV7-9; CDR3aa: CASSPRGLANTGELFF; CDR3nt: TGTGCCAGCAGCCCACGAGGGCTCGCGAACACCGGGGAGCTGTTTTTT
abundance: once; d_gene: NA; j_gene: TRBJ1-4; v_gene: TRBV6-5; CDR3aa: CASSSSGKLFF; CDR3nt: TGTGCCAGCAGTTCCTCCGGGAAGTTGTTTTTT
abundance: NA; d_gene: TRBD2; j_gene: TRBJ2-3; v_gene: TRBV4-3; CDR3aa: CASSQAGLAKTDTQYF; CDR3nt: TGCGCCAGCAGCCAAGCTGGACTAGCAAAAACAGATACGCAGTATTTT
abundance: NA; d_gene: NA; j_gene: TRBJ1-4; v_gene: TRBV9; CDR3aa: CASSVAGGNNEKLFF; CDR3nt: TGTGCCAGCAGCGTCGCCGGGGGTAACAATGAAAAACTGTTTTTT
abundance: NA; d_gene: TRBD2; j_gene: TRBJ2-1; v_gene: TRBV5-1; CDR3aa: CASSLRTSGGSFSYNEQFF; CDR3nt: TGCGCCAGCAGCCTTAGGACTAGCGGGGGGTCTTTCTCCTACAATGAGCAGTTCTTC
abundance: NA; d_gene: NA; j_gene: TRBJ2-7; v_gene: TRBV11-2; CDR3aa: CASSLVGLAGRREQYF; CDR3nt: TGTGCCAGCAGCTTAGTCGGGTTAGCCGGGCGGAGGGAGCAGTACTTC
abundance: once; d_gene: TRBD1; j_gene: TRBJ2-1; v_gene: TRBV29-1; CDR3aa: CSVEAWTGSSYNEQFF; CDR3nt: TGCAGCGTTGAAGCATGGACAGGAAGCTCCTACAATGAGCAGTTCTTC
abundance: NA; d_gene: NA; j_gene: TRBJ1-2; v_gene: TRBV28; CDR3aa: CASSLMTGNYGYTF; CDR3nt: TGTGCCAGCAGTTTAATGACGGGAAACTATGGCTACACCTTC
abundance: NA; d_gene: TRBD2; j_gene: TRBJ2-7; v_gene: TRBV11-2; CDR3aa: CASSLEYPGLAGGYSYEQYF; CDR3nt: TGTGCCAGCAGCTTAGAATACCCCGGACTAGCGGGAGGGTACTCCTACGAGCAGTACTTC
abundance: NA; d_gene: NA; j_gene: TRBJ2-7; v_gene: TRBV3-1/TRBV3-2; CDR3aa: CASSQEQRLSDEQYF; CDR3nt: TGTGCCAGCAGCCAAGAGCAGCGGTTAAGCGACGAGCAGTACTTC
abundance: NA; d_gene: TRBD1; j_gene: TRBJ1-1; v_gene: TRBV6-5; CDR3aa: CASSYPQGADGTEAFF; CDR3nt: TGTGCCAGCAGTTACCCACAGGGGGCTGACGGCACTGAAGCTTTCTTT
abundance: NA; d_gene: NA; j_gene: TRBJ2-3; v_gene: TRBV4-1; CDR3aa: CASSVQGTDTQYF; CDR3nt: TGCGCCAGCAGCGTACAGGGTACAGATACGCAGTATTTT
abundance: NA; d_gene: NA; j_gene: TRBJ2-5; v_gene: TRBV30; CDR3aa: CAWSPLSLAVETQYF; CDR3nt: TGTGCCTGGAGTCCCCTTTCTCTGGCTGTGGAGACCCAGTACTTC
abundance: once; d_gene: TRBD1; j_gene: TRBJ2-2; v_gene: TRBV28; CDR3aa: CAIKQGARGKVGELFF; CDR3nt: TGTGCCATCAAACAGGGGGCGCGGGGGAAGGTCGGGGAGCTGTTTTTT
abundance: NA; d_gene: NA; j_gene: TRBJ2-5; v_gene: TRBV7-2; CDR3aa: CASSISVTVQETQYF; CDR3nt: TGTGCCAGCAGCATAAGCGTGACTGTTCAAGAGACCCAGTACTTC
abundance: few; d_gene: NA; j_gene: TRBJ2-1; v_gene: TRBV7-2; CDR3aa: CASSLAGAYNEQFF; CDR3nt: TGTGCCAGCAGCTTAGCGGGGGCATACAATGAGCAGTTCTTC
abundance: many; d_gene: NA; j_gene: TRBJ2-3; v_gene: TRBV6-1; CDR3aa: CASSEGHSSAPTDTQYF; CDR3nt: TGTGCCAGCAGTGAAGGTCACAGCTCGGCCCCCACAGATACGCAGTATTTT
abundance: NA; d_gene: NA; j_gene: TRBJ1-1; v_gene: TRBV20-1; CDR3aa: CSASGASEGKGAFF; CDR3nt: TGCAGTGCTAGTGGGGCCAGCGAGGGTAAGGGAGCTTTCTTT
abundance: NA; d_gene: NA; j_gene: TRBJ2-3; v_gene: TRBV27; CDR3aa: CASSLGRGTDTQYF; CDR3nt: TGTGCCAGCAGTTTAGGGAGAGGCACAGATACGCAGTATTTT
abundance: once; d_gene: NA; j_gene: TRBJ1-1; v_gene: TRBV29-1; CDR3aa: CTPLGMNTEAFF; CDR3nt: TGCACTCCCCTAGGCATGAACACTGAAGCTTTCTTT
abundance: NA; d_gene: TRBD2; j_gene: TRBJ2-7; v_gene: TRBV6-5; CDR3aa: CASSYRTSGITEQYF; CDR3nt: TGTGCCAGCAGTTACCGAACTAGCGGGATTACCGAGCAGTACTTC
abundance: few; d_gene: NA; j_gene: TRBJ1-1; v_gene: TRBV2; CDR3aa: CASSVVAGNEAFF; CDR3nt: TGTGCCAGCAGTGTAGTGGCAGGTAATGAAGCTTTCTTT
abundance: NA; d_gene: NA; j_gene: TRBJ1-3; v_gene: TRBV18; CDR3aa: CASSPPGVFSGNTIYF; CDR3nt: TGTGCCAGCTCACCACCCGGAGTCTTTTCTGGAAACACCATATATTTT
abundance: NA; d_gene: NA; j_gene: TRBJ1-2; v_gene: TRBV28; CDR3aa: CASRAGQSGYGYTF; CDR3nt: TGTGCCAGCAGGGCAGGACAGTCGGGCTATGGCTACACCTTC
abundance: NA; d_gene: TRBD1; j_gene: TRBJ2-5; v_gene: TRBV28; CDR3aa: CASSFGQGRETQYF; CDR3nt: TGTGCCAGCAGTTTCGGACAGGGTCGGGAGACCCAGTACTTC
abundance: few; d_gene: NA; j_gene: TRBJ1-1; v_gene: TRBV7-2; CDR3aa: CASSLALTETEAFF; CDR3nt: TGTGCCAGCAGCTTAGCGCTAACGGAGACTGAAGCTTTCTTT